A selection of T cell receptor beta chains follows, all from one sample in a study of control samples from healthy donors and cancer patients. Here immunoSEQ multiplex PCR was the method, and the copy in TCRdb shows in-frame clones only, minus some. The sample records about 100,000 clones, over 75% being singletons. The specimen sequenced was blood. All receptors derive from a woman aged 45 to 65 in good health. Each CDR3 is given with its conserved first and last residue. Fields, in order: J gene, clone size, V gene, D gene, CDR3 protein, CDR3 DNA. A D gene is named only where the DNA matches it firmly. Expanded clones get a size class; other rows say once, few or many, or leave the size out.

J: TRBJ1-2
size: -
V: TRBV19
D: -
CDR3: CASSIGGRQGYGYTF
DNA: TGTGCCAGTAGTATAGGGGGACGGCAAGGCTATGGCTACACCTTC

J: TRBJ1-6
size: -
V: TRBV6-2/TRBV6-3
D: -
CDR3: CASSADGRSLHF
DNA: TGTGCCAGCAGTGCGGACGGTAGGTCCCTCCACTTT

J: TRBJ1-2
size: -
V: TRBV19
D: TRBD1
CDR3: CASKDPGQGASGYTF
DNA: TGTGCCAGTAAGGATCCGGGACAGGGGGCGTCTGGCTACACCTTC

J: TRBJ2-3
size: -
V: TRBV7-6
D: -
CDR3: CASSLASARTSDTQYF
DNA: TGTGCCAGCAGCTTGGCTAGCGCCAGGACCTCAGATACGCAGTATTTT

J: TRBJ2-5
size: once
V: TRBV6-5
D: -
CDR3: CASSYRTGTPFRTQYF
DNA: TGTGCCAGCAGTTACCGAACCGGGACACCCTTCAGGACCCAGTACTTC

J: TRBJ1-4
size: -
V: TRBV5-1
D: TRBD1
CDR3: CASSLGGTGETNEKLFF
DNA: TGCGCCAGCAGCTTGGGCGGGACAGGGGAAACTAATGAAAAACTGTTTTTT

J: TRBJ2-2
size: once
V: TRBV30
D: -
CDR3: CAWTESGPELFF
DNA: TGTGCCTGGACAGAAAGCGGCCCAGAGCTGTTTTTT

J: TRBJ2-5
size: once
V: TRBV27
D: -
CDR3: CASSLSDTGPGTQYF
DNA: TGTGCCAGCAGTTTATCTGACACGGGACCCGGGACCCAGTACTTC

J: TRBJ2-3
size: -
V: TRBV5-1
D: TRBD2
CDR3: CASSPDSTSVSTDTQYF
DNA: TGCGCCAGCAGCCCCGACTCGACTAGCGTAAGCACAGATACGCAGTATTTT

J: TRBJ1-2
size: -
V: TRBV19
D: -
CDR3: CASSTSVTNYGYTF
DNA: TGTGCCAGTAGTACATCTGTTACCAACTATGGCTACACCTTC

J: TRBJ2-5
size: -
V: TRBV7-3
D: TRBD2
CDR3: CASSLIPTSGGSETQYF
DNA: TGTGCCAGCAGCTTAATTCCGACTAGCGGGGGGTCCGAGACCCAGTACTTC

J: TRBJ1-1
size: -
V: TRBV7-9
D: -
CDR3: CASSPWAEGSNTEAFF
DNA: TGTGCCAGCAGCCCGTGGGCGGAGGGGTCGAACACTGAAGCTTTCTTT

J: TRBJ2-2
size: -
V: TRBV7-2
D: TRBD2
CDR3: CASSLTGLAVRTGELFF
DNA: TGTGCCAGCAGCTTAACTGGACTAGCCGTTCGCACCGGGGAGCTGTTTTTT

J: TRBJ2-5
size: -
V: TRBV13
D: -
CDR3: CASSSRETGYETQYF
DNA: TGTGCCAGCAGCTCCAGGGAAACAGGGTACGAGACCCAGTACTTC

J: TRBJ1-2
size: -
V: TRBV12-3/TRBV12-4
D: -
CDR3: CASSLAQGNGYTF
DNA: TGTGCCAGCAGTTTAGCACAGGGTAATGGCTACACCTTC

J: TRBJ1-2
size: -
V: TRBV9
D: -
CDR3: CASSTTGTTNYGYTF
DNA: TGTGCCAGCAGCACGACCGGGACAACTAACTATGGCTACACCTTC

J: TRBJ2-1
size: -
V: TRBV9
D: -
CDR3: CASSVGGNSYNEQFF
DNA: TGTGCCAGCAGCGTAGGAGGGAACTCCTACAATGAGCAGTTCTTC

J: TRBJ2-1
size: -
V: TRBV11-2
D: TRBD2
CDR3: CASSLVLAGGPFGYNEQFF
DNA: TGTGCCAGCAGCTTAGTTCTAGCGGGGGGGCCTTTTGGCTACAATGAGCAGTTCTTC

J: TRBJ2-1
size: -
V: TRBV11-3
D: TRBD2
CDR3: CASSSTSGHNEQFF
DNA: TGTGCCAGCAGCTCGACTAGCGGCCACAATGAGCAGTTCTTC

J: TRBJ1-6
size: -
V: TRBV6-5
D: -
CDR3: CASSYYQGSPLHF
DNA: TGTGCCAGCAGTTACTATCAGGGTTCACCCCTCCACTTT

J: TRBJ2-3
size: -
V: TRBV5-8
D: -
CDR3: CASSLRVSTDTQYF
DNA: TGTGCCAGCAGCCTCAGGGTTAGCACAGATACGCAGTATTTT

J: TRBJ1-1
size: -
V: TRBV29-1
D: TRBD1
CDR3: CSLQGPTEAFF
DNA: TGCAGCCTACAGGGGCCCACTGAAGCTTTCTTT

J: TRBJ2-5
size: -
V: TRBV9
D: -
CDR3: CASSVGPGRQETQYF
DNA: TGTGCCAGCAGCGTAGGGCCGGGACGTCAAGAGACCCAGTACTTC

J: TRBJ2-2
size: -
V: TRBV5-6
D: TRBD2
CDR3: CASSSRGVPNTGELFF
DNA: TGTGCCAGCAGCTCACGGGGGGTTCCTAACACCGGGGAGCTGTTTTTT